The sequence of this TCR beta chain was determined in a study of T-cell reconstitution after alpha-beta-depleted transplantation in children. CDR1 and CDR2 from the germline V gene are SQVTM and ANQGSEA. The V end was cut by 6 bases, the J end by 0 bases, with 12 bases between. CDR3 length: 14 residues. It was with unique molecular identifiers that the TCRbeta library was prepared. TCRdb re-derived calls from the PCR reads in MiXCR, one entry per CDR3 protein. The sample holds 800,000 to 1,000,000 distinct CDR3 sequences; roughly 29% are singletons and the top ten take roughly 28%. This clonotype was observed a few times.

The sequence derives from a boy younger than two who had a stem cell transplant for SCID, so the T cells may come from the graft donor. Sequencing was performed on PBMCs, mostly from graft donor cells, taken 360 days after TCRalphabeta/CD19-depleted stem cell transplant. This chain links TRBV29-1 with TRBJ2-1; D gene uncertain. CDR3 loop: CSVLTRISYNEQFF. The CDR3 nucleotides read TGCAGCGTCCTGACACGGATCTCCTACAATGAGCAGTTCTTC.